This TCR beta chain was sequenced in a study of T cell responses to AZD1222 COVID-19 vaccine. Notes on the study in general: Across the whole spike, CD4 TCRs peaked at regions 160-218 and 743-854. In the spike-specific TCR repertoire, nearly half reportedly target unmutated variant regions.

This clone was observed a few times. Its specificity is not known. Method: immunoSEQ multiplex PCR; TCRdb's copy keeps in-frame clones and lacks some. The data show about 130,000 clones, with more than 75% seen just once and 20% to 25% held by the top ten. The V and J ends lost 4 bases and 8 bases respectively, with 16 bases between them. In germline, CDR1 is SGHNT, CDR2 YYREEE (reference sequence). This CDR3 comprises 15 residues. The sample in question was peripheral blood, obtained on day 0 of AZD1222 vaccination. The sequence came from an adult in good health. J is TRBJ1-6 and V is TRBV5-4; D call uncertain. The CDR3 is CASSPGKGGDSPLHF. DNA for the CDR3: TGTGCCAGCAGCCCCGGGAAAGGAGGTGATTCACCCCTCCACTTT.